A selection of T cell receptor beta chains follows, all from one sample in a study of graft-versus-host responses after intestinal transplantation. The method was immunoSEQ multiplex PCR; TCRdb's version includes in-frame clones alone and lacks a portion of them. The table shows more than 75,000 clones, with around 93% occurring only once. These receptors have no identified antigens. This sample comprised unstimulated CD4+ T cells sorted from spleen or lymph node cells, obtained before transplant. The source is a human donor who was the organ donor for an intestinal transplant. The CDR3 runs from the conserved cysteine through the conserved F or W. Each record gives: J gene, D gene, CDR3 length, clone size, V gene, CDR3 protein, CDR3 DNA. A D gene is named only where the DNA matches it firmly. Only part of the rows carry a size: once, few, many, or a class if the clone is expanded.

J: TRBJ2-7; D: TRBD2; length: 14; size: .; V: TRBV5-1; CDR3: CASSLIFGGREQYF; DNA: TGCGCCAGCAGCTTGATCTTCGGGGGGAGGGAGCAGTACTTC
J: TRBJ1-2; D: TRBD1; length: 13; size: .; V: TRBV6-5; CDR3: CASSRTGAYGYTF; DNA: TGTGCCAGCAGTCGGACAGGCGCCTATGGCTACACCTTC
J: TRBJ2-1; D: .; length: 13; size: .; V: TRBV2; CDR3: CASSEWRGNEQFF; DNA: TGTGCCAGCAGTGAATGGCGGGGAAATGAGCAGTTCTTC
J: TRBJ2-1; D: TRBD1; length: 16; size: .; V: TRBV28; CDR3: CASSSTGATSYNEQFF; DNA: TGTGCCAGCAGTTCAACAGGGGCCACGTCCTACAATGAGCAGTTCTTC
J: TRBJ2-1; D: TRBD2; length: 17; size: once; V: TRBV5-5; CDR3: CASSGGLAEYSYNEQFF; DNA: TGTGCCAGCAGCGGAGGACTAGCGGAATACTCCTACAATGAGCAGTTCTTC
J: TRBJ1-2; D: .; length: 13; size: .; V: TRBV29-1; CDR3: CSIGQTGNYGYTF; DNA: TGCAGCATTGGACAGACCGGTAACTATGGCTACACCTTC
J: TRBJ1-4; D: .; length: 14; size: .; V: TRBV5-4; CDR3: CASSLGAGDEKLFF; DNA: TGTGCCAGCAGCTTGGGGGCAGGGGATGAAAAACTGTTTTTT
J: TRBJ2-7; D: TRBD2; length: 16; size: .; V: TRBV15; CDR3: CATSITSGGLPYEQYF; DNA: TGTGCCACCAGCATTACTAGCGGGGGACTACCCTACGAGCAGTACTTC
J: TRBJ2-5; D: TRBD2; length: 16; size: .; V: TRBV28; CDR3: CASSPWETSVQETQYF; DNA: TGTGCCAGCAGTCCCTGGGAGACTAGCGTCCAAGAGACCCAGTACTTC
J: TRBJ2-3; D: .; length: 16; size: .; V: TRBV5-1; CDR3: CASSLVWAWSTDTQYF; DNA: TGCGCCAGCAGCTTGGTCTGGGCCTGGAGCACAGATACGCAGTATTTT
J: TRBJ2-3; D: TRBD2; length: 14; size: once; V: TRBV30; CDR3: CAYGRGGLSDTQYF; DNA: TGTGCGTATGGACGGGGGGGCCTGTCAGATACGCAGTATTTT
J: TRBJ2-7; D: TRBD1; length: 18; size: once; V: TRBV28; CDR3: CASSLFHRGRGSSYEQYF; DNA: TGTGCCAGCAGTTTATTTCACAGGGGGCGCGGATCCTCCTACGAGCAGTACTTC
J: TRBJ1-1; D: .; length: 14; size: .; V: TRBV6-5; CDR3: CASSDLWKTAEAFF; DNA: TGTGCCAGCAGTGACCTTTGGAAGACAGCTGAAGCTTTCTTT
J: TRBJ2-1; D: .; length: 16; size: .; V: TRBV6-5; CDR3: CASSYQVVSSYNEQFF; DNA: TGTGCCAGCAGTTACCAGGTGGTGAGCTCCTACAATGAGCAGTTCTTC
J: TRBJ1-5; D: .; length: 13; size: few; V: TRBV30; CDR3: CAGGGGHNQPQHF; DNA: TGTGCCGGAGGTGGGGGCCACAATCAGCCCCAGCATTTT
J: TRBJ2-7; D: .; length: 15; size: .; V: TRBV19; CDR3: CASSIVVRGSYEQYF; DNA: TGTGCCAGTAGTATAGTCGTCAGGGGTTCCTACGAGCAGTACTTC
J: TRBJ1-1; D: .; length: 16; size: .; V: TRBV5-1; CDR3: CASSLHTQGLDTEAFF; DNA: TGCGCCAGCAGCTTGCACACTCAGGGGTTGGACACTGAAGCTTTCTTT
J: TRBJ2-1; D: TRBD2; length: 15; size: .; V: TRBV5-4; CDR3: CASSFTGLHHNEQFF; DNA: TGTGCCAGCAGCTTTACGGGACTACATCACAATGAGCAGTTCTTC
J: TRBJ2-2; D: TRBD1; length: 16; size: once; V: TRBV27; CDR3: CASSLSRTGNTGELFF; DNA: TGTGCCAGCAGTTTATCAAGGACAGGGAACACCGGGGAGCTGTTTTTT
J: TRBJ2-1; D: .; length: 12; size: .; V: TRBV28; CDR3: CASTTGFRPQFF; DNA: TGTGCCAGCACCACAGGGTTTCGCCCGCAGTTCTTC
J: TRBJ2-7; D: .; length: 17; size: .; V: TRBV10-2; CDR3: CARTWALPARDTYEQYF; DNA: TGCGCCAGGACCTGGGCCCTACCGGCGAGGGACACCTACGAGCAGTACTTC
J: TRBJ1-6; D: TRBD1; length: 15; size: .; V: TRBV6-1; CDR3: CASSLEQGAPSPLHF; DNA: TGTGCCAGCAGTTTGGAACAGGGGGCCCCTTCACCCCTCCACTTT
J: TRBJ2-1; D: .; length: 15; size: .; V: TRBV7-3; CDR3: CASSPYYSSYNEQFF; DNA: TGTGCCAGCAGCCCCTATTATTCCTCCTACAATGAGCAGTTCTTC
J: TRBJ2-1; D: .; length: 15; size: .; V: TRBV6-1; CDR3: CASRSQGSRVNEQFF; DNA: TGTGCCAGCAGGTCCCAGGGTAGTCGAGTCAATGAGCAGTTCTTC
J: TRBJ1-3; D: .; length: 14; size: .; V: TRBV5-4; CDR3: CASSRPGTGNTIYF; DNA: TGTGCCAGCAGCCGACCAGGGACTGGAAACACCATATATTTT
J: TRBJ2-1; D: .; length: 15; size: .; V: TRBV10-3; CDR3: CAISQGGTSYNEQFF; DNA: TGTGCCATCAGTCAGGGGGGCACCTCCTACAATGAGCAGTTCTTC
J: TRBJ2-4; D: TRBD1; length: 15; size: .; V: TRBV30; CDR3: CAWATGVLAKNIQYF; DNA: TGTGCCTGGGCGACAGGGGTCTTAGCCAAAAACATTCAGTACTTC
J: TRBJ2-7; D: TRBD1; length: 15; size: .; V: TRBV6-1; CDR3: CASSATDRAQYEQYF; DNA: TGTGCCAGCAGTGCTACGGACAGGGCTCAATACGAGCAGTACTTC
J: TRBJ1-4; D: .; length: 15; size: .; V: TRBV28; CDR3: CASSSGGTANEKLFF; DNA: TGTGCCAGCAGTTCGGGGGGAACGGCTAATGAAAAACTGTTTTTT
J: TRBJ1-5; D: .; length: 16; size: .; V: TRBV28; CDR3: CASSTLGGFSNQPQHF; DNA: TGTGCCAGCAGTACCCTGGGGGGGTTTAGCAATCAGCCCCAGCATTTT
J: TRBJ2-3; D: .; length: 14; size: .; V: TRBV7-3; CDR3: CASSPSRSTDTQYF; DNA: TGTGCCAGCAGCCCCTCCCGTAGCACAGATACGCAGTATTTT
J: TRBJ1-2; D: .; length: 14; size: .; V: TRBV5-5; CDR3: CASSWRRDMDGYTF; DNA: TGTGCCAGCAGCTGGCGCAGGGACATGGATGGCTACACCTTC
J: TRBJ1-1; D: .; length: 15; size: .; V: TRBV29-1; CDR3: CSVGGLGQRNTEAFF; DNA: TGCAGCGTTGGCGGCCTCGGACAGCGAAACACTGAAGCTTTCTTT
J: TRBJ1-2; D: TRBD1; length: 15; size: .; V: TRBV4-2; CDR3: CASSQERDRVYGYTF; DNA: TGTGCCAGCAGCCAAGAGCGGGACAGGGTCTATGGCTACACCTTC
J: TRBJ2-2; D: TRBD2; length: 14; size: .; V: TRBV9; CDR3: CASSVVGGAGELFF; DNA: TGTGCCAGCAGCGTAGTGGGAGGGGCCGGGGAGCTGTTTTTT
J: TRBJ2-5; D: .; length: 14; size: .; V: TRBV6-1; CDR3: CASSGTSPKGTQYF; DNA: TGTGCCAGCAGTGGGACAAGCCCTAAGGGGACCCAGTACTTC
J: TRBJ1-2; D: .; length: 14; size: .; V: TRBV2; CDR3: CASSDYQGNYGYTF; DNA: TGTGCCAGCAGTGATTACCAGGGGAACTATGGCTACACCTTC
J: TRBJ1-4; D: .; length: 13; size: .; V: TRBV29-1; CDR3: CSVKSRRNEKLFF; DNA: TGCAGCGTCAAGAGCCGGAGGAATGAAAAACTGTTTTTT
J: TRBJ2-7; D: TRBD2; length: 18; size: .; V: TRBV27; CDR3: CASSFRLAGVIGNYEQYF; DNA: TGTGCCAGCAGTTTTCGACTAGCGGGAGTAATTGGGAACTACGAGCAGTACTTC
J: TRBJ1-5; D: TRBD1; length: 14; size: .; V: TRBV6-1; CDR3: CASRQGGEGQPQHF; DNA: TGTGCCAGCAGACAGGGGGGCGAGGGTCAGCCCCAGCATTTT
J: TRBJ1-1; D: .; length: 13; size: .; V: TRBV7-9; CDR3: CASSLQALREAFF; DNA: TGTGCCAGCAGCTTACAGGCCCTGAGAGAAGCTTTCTTT
J: TRBJ1-5; D: .; length: 15; size: once; V: TRBV10-2; CDR3: CASSPREGLVQPQHF; DNA: TGCGCCAGCAGTCCCAGGGAGGGCTTAGTTCAGCCCCAGCATTTT
J: TRBJ2-1; D: TRBD2; length: 16; size: .; V: TRBV6-5; CDR3: CASSYEGLAGGHEQFF; DNA: TGTGCCAGCAGTTACGAGGGTCTAGCGGGGGGGCATGAGCAGTTCTTC
J: TRBJ1-1; D: .; length: 14; size: .; V: TRBV6-6; CDR3: CASSYGGGNTEAFF; DNA: TGTGCCAGCAGTTACGGGGGGGGGAACACTGAAGCTTTCTTT
J: TRBJ2-7; D: TRBD2; length: 16; size: .; V: TRBV4-2; CDR3: CASSPLVAGGSYEQYF; DNA: TGTGCCAGCAGCCCACTAGTAGCGGGGGGGAGCTACGAGCAGTACTTC